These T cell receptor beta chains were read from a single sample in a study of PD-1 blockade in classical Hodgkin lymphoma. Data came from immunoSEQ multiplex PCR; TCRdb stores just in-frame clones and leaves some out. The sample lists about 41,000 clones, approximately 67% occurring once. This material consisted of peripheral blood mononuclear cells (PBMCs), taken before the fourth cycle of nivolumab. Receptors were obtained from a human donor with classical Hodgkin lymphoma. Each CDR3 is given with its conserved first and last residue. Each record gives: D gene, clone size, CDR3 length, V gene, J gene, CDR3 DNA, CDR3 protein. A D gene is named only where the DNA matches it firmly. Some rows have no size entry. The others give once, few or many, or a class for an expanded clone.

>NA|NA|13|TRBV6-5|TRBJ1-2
TGTGCCAGCAACCCGGGGGCGGACTATGGCTACACCTTC
CASNPGADYGYTF
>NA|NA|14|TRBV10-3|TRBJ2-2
TGTGCCATCAGTGACAGTCTACCAGGAGGGGAGCTGTTTTTT
CAISDSLPGGELFF
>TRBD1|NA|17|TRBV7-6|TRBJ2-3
TGTGCCAGCAGCTGGCCGGGACAGGGTAATTATCCAGATACGCAGTATTTT
CASSWPGQGNYPDTQYF
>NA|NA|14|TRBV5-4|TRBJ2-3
TGTGCCAGCAGCTGGGTCAGAAACACAGATACGCAGTATTTT
CASSWVRNTDTQYF
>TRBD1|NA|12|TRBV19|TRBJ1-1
TGTGCCAGTAATCAGGGGGAGGCTGAAGCTTTCTTT
CASNQGEAEAFF
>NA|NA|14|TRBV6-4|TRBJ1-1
TGTGCCAGCCCCGAGAATTGGGGGCACGGGGGAGCTTTCTTT
CASPENWGHGGAFF
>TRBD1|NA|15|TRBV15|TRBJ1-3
TGTGCCACCACAAACGACAGGGGGCCTGGAAACACCATATATTTT
CATTNDRGPGNTIYF
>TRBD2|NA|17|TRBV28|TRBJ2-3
TGTGCCAGCAGTTTATACTCGACTAGCGGGGTATCAGATACGCAGTATTTT
CASSLYSTSGVSDTQYF
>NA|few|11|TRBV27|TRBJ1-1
TGTGCCTCCGGGGGTTACACTGAAGCTTTCTTT
CASGGYTEAFF
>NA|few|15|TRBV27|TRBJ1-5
TGTGCCAGCAGTTTATCGGCGGTTTTGGATCAGCCCCAGCATTTT
CASSLSAVLDQPQHF
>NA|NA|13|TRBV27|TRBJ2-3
TGTGCCAGCTACCGGGGCAACACAGATACGCAGTATTTT
CASYRGNTDTQYF
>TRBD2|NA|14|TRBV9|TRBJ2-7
TGTGCCAGCAGCGCGGGACTAGCGGGGGCCGAGCAGTACTTC
CASSAGLAGAEQYF
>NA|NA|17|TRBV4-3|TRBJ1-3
TGCGCCAGCAGCCAAGATGACGGAGAAAGCTCTGGAAACACCATATATTTT
CASSQDDGESSGNTIYF
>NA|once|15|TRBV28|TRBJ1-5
TGTGCCAGCAGTTTAAGGGAACAGGGCAATCAGCCCCAGCATTTT
CASSLREQGNQPQHF
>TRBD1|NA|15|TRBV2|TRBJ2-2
TGTGCCAGCAACGCCGACAGGGGGCGGACCGGGGAGCTGTTTTTT
CASNADRGRTGELFF
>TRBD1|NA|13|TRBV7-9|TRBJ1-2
TGTGCCAGCAGCCCCGGGACAGGGGTTGGCTACACCTTC
CASSPGTGVGYTF
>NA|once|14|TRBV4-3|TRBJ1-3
TGCGCCAGCAGCCAAGATGTGTTATGGGACAAGGTCCTATTT
CASSQDVLWDKVLF
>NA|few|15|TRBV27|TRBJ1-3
TGTGCCAGCAGTTTTACTAGGGGCTCTGGAAACACCATATATTTT
CASSFTRGSGNTIYF
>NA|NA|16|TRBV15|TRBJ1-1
TGTGCCACCAGCAGTGGGGCGGGAGGTATGAACACTGAAGCTTTCTTT
CATSSGAGGMNTEAFF
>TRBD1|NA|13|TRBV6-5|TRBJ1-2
TGTGCCAGCAGATCAGGGGGCAACTATGGCTACACCTTC
CASRSGGNYGYTF
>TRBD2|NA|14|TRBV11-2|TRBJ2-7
TGTGCCAGCAGCTTAGATCGGACTAGCGGGGGGCCATACTTC
CASSLDRTSGGPYF
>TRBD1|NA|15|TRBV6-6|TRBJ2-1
TGTGCCAGCAGTTTGTCGGGACAGGGCTACAATGAGCAGTTCTTC
CASSLSGQGYNEQFF
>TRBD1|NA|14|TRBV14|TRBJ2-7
TGTGCCAGCAGCCCTGGACAGGGGGCCTGGGAGCAGTACTTC
CASSPGQGAWEQYF
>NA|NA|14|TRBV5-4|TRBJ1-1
TGTGCCAGCAGCGCCGGGCCCGCCAACACTGAAGCTTTCTTT
CASSAGPANTEAFF
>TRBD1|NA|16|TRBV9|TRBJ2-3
TGTGCCAGCAGCGTACCGGGACAGGGAGGCACAGATACGCAGTATTTT
CASSVPGQGGTDTQYF
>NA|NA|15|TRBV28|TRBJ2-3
TGTGCCAGCCGGCCCGAGGCGGCAGGGACAGATACGCAGTATTTT
CASRPEAAGTDTQYF
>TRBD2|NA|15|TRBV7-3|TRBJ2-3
TGTGCCAGCAGCCCCCTGGGCGGGGGGGAAGGTACGCAGTATTTT
CASSPLGGGEGTQYF
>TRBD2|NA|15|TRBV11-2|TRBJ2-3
TGTGCCAGCAGCCGGGGACTACTTAGAGAAGATACGCAGTATTTT
CASSRGLLREDTQYF
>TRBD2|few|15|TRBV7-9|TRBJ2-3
TGTGCCAGCAGCTTAACTAGCGGGGCAGCAGATACGCAGTATTTT
CASSLTSGAADTQYF
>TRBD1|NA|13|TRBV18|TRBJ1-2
TGTGCCAGCTCACCAGGGACAGTCTATGGCTACACCTTC
CASSPGTVYGYTF
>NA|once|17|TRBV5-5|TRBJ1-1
TGTGCCAGCAGCTCATTATTTACAGGGTTAAGTGGCACTGAAGCTTTCTTT
CASSSLFTGLSGTEAFF
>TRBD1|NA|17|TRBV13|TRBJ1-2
TGTGCCAGCAGCTTACTCGACGGGACAGATACTAACTATGGCTACACCTTC
CASSLLDGTDTNYGYTF
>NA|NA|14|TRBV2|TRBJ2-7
TGTGCCAGCAGTGTGACAGGCGAGAACTACGAGCAGTACTTC
CASSVTGENYEQYF
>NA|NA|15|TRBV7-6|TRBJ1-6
TGTGCCAGCAGCTGGCAGCCCGATGAACTTTCACCCCTCCACTTT
CASSWQPDELSPLHF
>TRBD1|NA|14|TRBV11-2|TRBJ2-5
TGTGCCAGCAGCTTAGGGGTAGGGGGCGAGACCCAGTACTTC
CASSLGVGGETQYF
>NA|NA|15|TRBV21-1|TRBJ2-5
TGTGCCAGCAGCAAAGGGCGGGGGGGCCCCCCGGTCCAGTACTTC
CASSKGRGGPPVQYF
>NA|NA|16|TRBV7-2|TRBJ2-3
TGTGCCAGCAGCTTAGCGGGGGGGCCTGGGGCAGATACGCAGTATTTT
CASSLAGGPGADTQYF
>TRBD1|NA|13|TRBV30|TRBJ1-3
TGTGCCTGGAAGGGACAGCTTCGAAACACCATATATTTT
CAWKGQLRNTIYF
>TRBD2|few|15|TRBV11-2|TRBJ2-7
TGTGCCAGCAGCCTGGTGGGGGGGTTCAGCTACGAGCAGTACTTC
CASSLVGGFSYEQYF
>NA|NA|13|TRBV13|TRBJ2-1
TGTGCCAGCAGCTTCCAAGGTTACAATGAGCAGTTCTTC
CASSFQGYNEQFF
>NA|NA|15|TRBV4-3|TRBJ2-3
TGCGCCAGCAGCCAAGGGGGAGTCTTCGCAGATACGCAGTATTTT
CASSQGGVFADTQYF
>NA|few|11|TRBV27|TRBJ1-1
TGTGCCAGCAGTTCGCATACTGAAGCTTTCTTT
CASSSHTEAFF
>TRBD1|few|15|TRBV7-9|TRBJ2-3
TGTGCCAGCGCGACCGGACAGGGGCGGTCAGATACGCAGTATTTT
CASATGQGRSDTQYF
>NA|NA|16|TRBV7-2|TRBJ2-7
TGTGCCAGCAGCTTAAGTCCGCTCCTGTCTACCTACGAGCAGTACTTC
CASSLSPLLSTYEQYF
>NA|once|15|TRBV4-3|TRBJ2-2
TGCGCCAGCAGCCAAGTATTGTTAGACACCGGGGAGCTGTTTTTT
CASSQVLLDTGELFF
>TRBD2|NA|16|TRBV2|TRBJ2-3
TGTGCCAGCAGTGATATTGCCCTGCGGGGGACAGATACGCAGTATTTT
CASSDIALRGTDTQYF
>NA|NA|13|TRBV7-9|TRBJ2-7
TGTGCCAGCAGCTTAGCGTACAGTTACGAGCAGTACTTC
CASSLAYSYEQYF
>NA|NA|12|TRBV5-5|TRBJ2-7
TGTGCCAGCAGCTTGAAGGGTTACGAGCAGTACTTC
CASSLKGYEQYF
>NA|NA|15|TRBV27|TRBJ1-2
TGTGCCAGCAGTTTATCGGCAAGACCCCTAAGCGGCTACACCTTC
CASSLSARPLSGYTF
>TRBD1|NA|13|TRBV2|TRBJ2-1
TGTGCCAGCAGTTCGGACAGGGTGAATGAGCAGTTCTTC
CASSSDRVNEQFF
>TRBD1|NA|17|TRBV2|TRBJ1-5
TGTGCCAGCAGTGTTCCTCCGGGACAGGGACCCAATCAGCCCCAGCATTTT
CASSVPPGQGPNQPQHF
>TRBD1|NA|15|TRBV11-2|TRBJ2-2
TGTGCCAGCAGCTTACTAGGGGACAGAGGCGGGGAGCTGTTTTTT
CASSLLGDRGGELFF
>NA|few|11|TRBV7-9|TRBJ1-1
TGTGCCAGCAGCCCTGACACTGAAGCTTTCTTT
CASSPDTEAFF
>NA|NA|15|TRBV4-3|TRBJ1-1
TGCGCCAGCAGCCAGGGACCCACGGCGGGCACTGAAGCTTTCTTT
CASSQGPTAGTEAFF
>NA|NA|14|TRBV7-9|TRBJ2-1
TGTGCCAGCAGCTTGATGGGGGAATACAATGAGCAGTTCTTC
CASSLMGEYNEQFF
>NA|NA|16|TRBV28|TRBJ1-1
TGTGCCAGCAGCTCCCCCGGGGCGGGGCGGGACACTGAAGCTTTCTTT
CASSSPGAGRDTEAFF
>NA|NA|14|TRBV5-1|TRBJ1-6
TGCGCCAGCAGCCTGGACAGATTACAGACACCCCTCCACTTT
CASSLDRLQTPLHF
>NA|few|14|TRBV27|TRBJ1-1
TGTGCCAGCAGTTGGGGACGGTTGAACACTGAAGCTTTCTTT
CASSWGRLNTEAFF
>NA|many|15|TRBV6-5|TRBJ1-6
TGTGCCAGCAGCTCCAGGGGATATCGGAATTCACCCCTCCACTTT
CASSSRGYRNSPLHF
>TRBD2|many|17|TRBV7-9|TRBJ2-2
TGTGCCAGCAGCTTAGAGGACGGGGGGTCGAACACCGGGGAGCTGTTTTTT
CASSLEDGGSNTGELFF